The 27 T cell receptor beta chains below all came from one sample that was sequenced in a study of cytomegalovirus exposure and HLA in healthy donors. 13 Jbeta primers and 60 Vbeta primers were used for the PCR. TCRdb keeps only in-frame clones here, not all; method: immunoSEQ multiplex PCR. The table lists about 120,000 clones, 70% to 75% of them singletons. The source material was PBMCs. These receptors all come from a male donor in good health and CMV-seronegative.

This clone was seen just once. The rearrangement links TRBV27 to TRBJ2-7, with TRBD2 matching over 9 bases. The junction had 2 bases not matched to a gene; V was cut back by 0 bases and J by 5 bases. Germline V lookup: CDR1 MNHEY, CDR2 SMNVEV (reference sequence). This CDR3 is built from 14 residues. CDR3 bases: TGTGCCAGCAGTTTATCTAGCGGGAGCCACGAGCAGTACTTC. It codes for CASSLSSGSHEQYF.

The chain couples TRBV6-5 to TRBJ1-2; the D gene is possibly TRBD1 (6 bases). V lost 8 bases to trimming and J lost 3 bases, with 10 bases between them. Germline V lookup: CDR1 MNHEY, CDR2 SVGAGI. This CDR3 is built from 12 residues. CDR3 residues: CASRGGDYGYTF. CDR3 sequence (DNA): TGTGCCAGCCGCGGGGGCGACTATGGCTACACCTTC.

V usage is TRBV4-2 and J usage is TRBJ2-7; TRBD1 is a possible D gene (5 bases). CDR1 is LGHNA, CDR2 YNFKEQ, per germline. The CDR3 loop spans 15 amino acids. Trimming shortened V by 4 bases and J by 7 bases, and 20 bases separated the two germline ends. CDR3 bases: TGTGCCAGCAGCCCCAGACAGCTCGATCGGCCGGAGCAGTACTTC. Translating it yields CASSPRQLDRPEQYF.

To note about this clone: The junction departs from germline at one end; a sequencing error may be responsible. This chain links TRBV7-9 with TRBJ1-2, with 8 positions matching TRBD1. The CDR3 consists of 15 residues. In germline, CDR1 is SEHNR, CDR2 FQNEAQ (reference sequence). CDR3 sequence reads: CSSSPTTGDNYGYTF. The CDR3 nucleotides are TGTTCCAGCAGCCCGACGACAGGGGATAACTATGGCTACACCTTC.

The CDR3 nucleotides are TGTGCCAGCAGTTTAGGACTAGCGGGAGGGCCCTTGAATTACGAGCAGTACTTC. It specifies CASSLGLAGGPLNYEQYF. The V and J genes are TRBV28 and TRBJ2-7; 15 bases map to TRBD2. V was pared by 2 bases and J by 4 bases, with 9 bases of the junction left unmatched. This CDR3 spans 18 amino acids. From germline, CDR1 is MDHEN and CDR2 SYDVKM.

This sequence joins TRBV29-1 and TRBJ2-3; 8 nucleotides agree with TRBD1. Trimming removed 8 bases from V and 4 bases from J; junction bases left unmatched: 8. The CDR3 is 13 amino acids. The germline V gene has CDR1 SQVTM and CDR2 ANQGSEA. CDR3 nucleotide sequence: TGCAGCCTTCGCCAGGGGGCTTCAGATACGCAGTATTTT. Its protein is CSLRQGASDTQYF.

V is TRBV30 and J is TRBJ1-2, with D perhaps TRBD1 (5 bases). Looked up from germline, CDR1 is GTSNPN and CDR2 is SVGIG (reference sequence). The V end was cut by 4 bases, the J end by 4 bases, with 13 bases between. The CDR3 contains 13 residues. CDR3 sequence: CAWTPAGTYGYTF. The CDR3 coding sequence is TGTGCCTGGACCCCGGCGGGGACCTATGGCTACACCTTC.

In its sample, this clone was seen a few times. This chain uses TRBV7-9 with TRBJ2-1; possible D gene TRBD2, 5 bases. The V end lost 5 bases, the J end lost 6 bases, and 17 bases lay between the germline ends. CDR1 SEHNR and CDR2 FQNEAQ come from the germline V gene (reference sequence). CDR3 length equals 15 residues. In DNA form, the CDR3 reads TGTGCCAGCAGCCCCCCCCGAGGGAGCGGCAATGAGCAGTTCTTC. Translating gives CASSPPRGSGNEQFF.

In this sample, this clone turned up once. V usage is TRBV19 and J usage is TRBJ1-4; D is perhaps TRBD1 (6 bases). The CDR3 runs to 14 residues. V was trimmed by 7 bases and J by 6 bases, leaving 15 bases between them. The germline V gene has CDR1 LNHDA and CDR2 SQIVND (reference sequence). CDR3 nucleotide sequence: TGTGCCAGTAAAAGAGGGGGAACCGATGAAAAACTGTTTTTT. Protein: CASKRGGTDEKLFF.

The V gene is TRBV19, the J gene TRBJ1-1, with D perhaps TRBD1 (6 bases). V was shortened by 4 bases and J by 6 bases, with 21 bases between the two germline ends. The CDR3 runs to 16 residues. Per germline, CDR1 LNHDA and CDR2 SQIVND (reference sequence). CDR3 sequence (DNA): TGTGCCAGTAGTAAAACCCGGACAGCGAGGGTGCCTGAAGCTTTCTTT. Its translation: CASSKTRTARVPEAFF.

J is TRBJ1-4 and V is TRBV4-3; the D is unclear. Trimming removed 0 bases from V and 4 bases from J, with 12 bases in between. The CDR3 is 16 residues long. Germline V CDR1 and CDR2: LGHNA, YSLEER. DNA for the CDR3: TGCGCCAGCAGCCAAGATCGTGAGGGCGTTAATGAAAAACTGTTTTTT. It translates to CASSQDREGVNEKLFF.

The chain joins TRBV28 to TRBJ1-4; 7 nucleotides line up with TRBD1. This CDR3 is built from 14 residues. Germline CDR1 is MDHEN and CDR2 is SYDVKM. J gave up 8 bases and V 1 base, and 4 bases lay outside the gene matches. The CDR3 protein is CASSLLRGQEKLFF. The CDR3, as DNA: TGTGCCAGCAGTTTATTAAGGGGGCAGGAAAAACTGTTTTTT.

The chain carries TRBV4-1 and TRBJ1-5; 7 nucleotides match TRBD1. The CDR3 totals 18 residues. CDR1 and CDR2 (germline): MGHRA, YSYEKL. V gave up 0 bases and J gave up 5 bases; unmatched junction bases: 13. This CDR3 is CASSQDPNGQVVDQPQHF. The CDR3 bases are TGCGCCAGCAGCCAAGACCCCAATGGACAGGTGGTTGATCAGCCCCAGCATTTT.

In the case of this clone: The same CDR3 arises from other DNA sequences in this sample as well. CDR3 in amino acids: CAISGTDYEQYF. DNA for the CDR3: TGTGCCATCAGCGGGACAGACTACGAGCAGTACTTC. The chain links TRBV10-3 to TRBJ2-7, with 7 bases that match TRBD1. Per the germline V gene, CDR1 is ENHRY and CDR2 is SYGVKD. Germline trimming cut 6 bases from V and 3 bases from J; bases unmatched to any gene: 2. The CDR3 length is 12 residues.

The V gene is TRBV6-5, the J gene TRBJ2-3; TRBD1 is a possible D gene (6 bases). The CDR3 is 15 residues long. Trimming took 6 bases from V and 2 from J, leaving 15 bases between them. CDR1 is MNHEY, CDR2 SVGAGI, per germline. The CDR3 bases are TGTGCCAGCAGGGCACAACAGGGTCTCACAGATACGCAGTATTTT. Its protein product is CASRAQQGLTDTQYF.

The CDR3 DNA follows: TGTGCCAGCGCCGACAGGCCTTTGTCACCCCTCCACTTT. Amino acid sequence: CASADRPLSPLHF. This chain connects TRBV19 to TRBJ1-6; a possible D gene is TRBD1 (6 bases). V was trimmed by 9 bases and J by 10 bases, leaving 16 bases between them. The CDR3 has 13 amino acids. Germline V gene lookup returns CDR1 LNHDA and CDR2 SQIVND (reference sequence).

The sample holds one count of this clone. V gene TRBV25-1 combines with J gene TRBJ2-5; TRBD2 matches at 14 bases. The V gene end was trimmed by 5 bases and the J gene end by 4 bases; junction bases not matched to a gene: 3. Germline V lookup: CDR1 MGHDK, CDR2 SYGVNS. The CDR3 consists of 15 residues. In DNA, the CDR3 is TGTGCCAGCAGTTTAGGGACTAGCGGGAGAGAGACCCAGTACTTC. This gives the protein CASSLGTSGRETQYF.

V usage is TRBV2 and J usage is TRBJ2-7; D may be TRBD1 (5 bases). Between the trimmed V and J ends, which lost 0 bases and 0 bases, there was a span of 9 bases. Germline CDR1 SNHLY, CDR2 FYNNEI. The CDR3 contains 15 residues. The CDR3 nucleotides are TGTGCCAGCAGTGAAGCAGGTAGGGGCTCCTACGAGCAGTACTTC. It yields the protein CASSEAGRGSYEQYF.

This CDR3 reads CASSQDLGQGSTTDTQYF. Here the CDR3 DNA reads TGCGCCAGCAGCCAAGATCTCGGACAGGGCTCGACCACAGATACGCAGTATTTT. This rearrangement joins TRBV4-1 to TRBJ2-3; 8 bases are shared with TRBD1. Germline V gene sequence: CDR1 MGHRA, CDR2 YSYEKL. The V and J ends lost 0 bases and 2 bases, in that order; junction bases with no gene match: 10. The CDR3 sequence is 18 residues long.

This CDR3 reads CATRGGNTEAFF. CDR3 nucleotides: TGTGCCACCCGCGGGGGGAACACTGAAGCTTTCTTT. The chain combines TRBV7-8 with TRBJ1-1; weak D call: TRBD1 (5 bases). The V gene's germline CDR1 is SGHVS and CDR2 FQNEAQ. V was pared by 10 bases and J by 1 base, with 10 bases between. This CDR3 contains 12 residues.

CDR3 DNA: TGTGCCAGCAGTTTGACAGGGCCCTCTGGGGCCAACGTCCTGACTTTC. This codes for CASSLTGPSGANVLTF. The rearrangement uses TRBV28 and TRBJ2-6; 7 nucleotides match TRBD1. CDR3 length: 16 residues. After removal of 3 bases from V and 0 bases from J, the junction contained 2 bases not matched to a gene. The germline V gene encodes CDR1 MDHEN and CDR2 SYDVKM.

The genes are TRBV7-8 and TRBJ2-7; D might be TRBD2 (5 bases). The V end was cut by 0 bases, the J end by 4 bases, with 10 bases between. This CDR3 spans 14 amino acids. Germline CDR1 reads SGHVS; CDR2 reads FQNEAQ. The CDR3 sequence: CASSLAGVGYEQYF. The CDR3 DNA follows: TGTGCCAGCAGCTTAGCGGGAGTAGGATACGAGCAGTACTTC.

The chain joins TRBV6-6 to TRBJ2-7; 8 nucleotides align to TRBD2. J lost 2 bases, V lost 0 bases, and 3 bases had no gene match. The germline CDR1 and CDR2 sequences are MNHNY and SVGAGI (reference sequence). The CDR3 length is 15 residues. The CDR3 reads CASSYSSRGAYEQYF. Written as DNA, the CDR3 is TGTGCCAGCAGTTACTCCTCGCGGGGGGCCTACGAGCAGTACTTC.

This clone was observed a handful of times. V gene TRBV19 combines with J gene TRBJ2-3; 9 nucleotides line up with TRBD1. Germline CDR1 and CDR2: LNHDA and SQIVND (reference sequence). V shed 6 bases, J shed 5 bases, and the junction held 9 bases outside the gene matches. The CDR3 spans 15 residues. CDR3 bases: TGTGCCAGTAGCCTACTAGGGACAGGGAAAGATACGCAGTATTTT. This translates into CASSLLGTGKDTQYF. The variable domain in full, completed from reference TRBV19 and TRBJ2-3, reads DGGITQSPKYLFRKEGQNVTLSCEQNLNHDAMYWYRQDPGQGLRLIYYSQIVNDFQKGDIAEGYSVSREKKESFPLTVTSAQKNPTAFYLCASSLLGTGKDTQYFGPGTRLTVL.

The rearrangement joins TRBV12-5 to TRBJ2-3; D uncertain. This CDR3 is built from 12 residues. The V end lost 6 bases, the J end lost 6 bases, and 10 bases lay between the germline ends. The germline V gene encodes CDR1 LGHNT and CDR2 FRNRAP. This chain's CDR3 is CASGLNEDTQYF. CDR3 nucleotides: TGTGCTAGTGGGTTAAACGAGGATACGCAGTATTTT.

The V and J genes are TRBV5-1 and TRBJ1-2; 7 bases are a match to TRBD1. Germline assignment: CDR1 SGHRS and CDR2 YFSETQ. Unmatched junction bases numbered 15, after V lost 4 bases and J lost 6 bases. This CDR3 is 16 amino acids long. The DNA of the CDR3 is TGCGCCAGCAGCCTAACTCGAGGAGGGGGCACGGATGGCTACACCTTC. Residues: CASSLTRGGGTDGYTF.

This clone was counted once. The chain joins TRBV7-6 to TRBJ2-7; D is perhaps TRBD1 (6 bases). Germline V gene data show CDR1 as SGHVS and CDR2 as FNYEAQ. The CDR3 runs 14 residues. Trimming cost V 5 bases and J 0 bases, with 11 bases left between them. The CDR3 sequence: CASSTDRSSYEQYF. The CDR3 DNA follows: TGTGCCAGCAGCACAGACAGGTCCTCCTACGAGCAGTACTTC.